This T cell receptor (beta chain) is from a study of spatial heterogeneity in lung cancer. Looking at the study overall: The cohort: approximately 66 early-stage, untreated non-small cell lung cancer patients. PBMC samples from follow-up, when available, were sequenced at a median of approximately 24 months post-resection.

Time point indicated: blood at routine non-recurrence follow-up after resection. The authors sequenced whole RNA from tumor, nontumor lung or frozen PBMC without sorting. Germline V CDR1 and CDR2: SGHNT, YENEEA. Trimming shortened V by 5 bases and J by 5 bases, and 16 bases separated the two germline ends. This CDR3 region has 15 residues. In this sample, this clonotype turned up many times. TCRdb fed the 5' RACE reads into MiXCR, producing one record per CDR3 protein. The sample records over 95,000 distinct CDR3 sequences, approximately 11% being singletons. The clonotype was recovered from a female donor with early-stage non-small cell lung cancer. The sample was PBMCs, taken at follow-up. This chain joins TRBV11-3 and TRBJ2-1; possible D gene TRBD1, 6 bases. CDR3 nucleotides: TGTGCCAGCAGCCGAGTCGGGGACATTAACAATGAGCAGTTCTTC. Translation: CASSRVGDINNEQFF. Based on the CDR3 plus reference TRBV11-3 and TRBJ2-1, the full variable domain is EAGVVQSPRYKIIEKKQPVAFWCNPISGHNTLYWYLQNLGQGPELLIRYENEEAVDDSQLPKDRFSAERLKGVDSTLKIQPAELGDSAVYLCASSRVGDINNEQFFGPGTRLTVL.